Listed below are T cell receptor beta chains from one sample, sequenced in a study of identical twins. TCRdb recomputed calls from the 5' RACE reads with MiXCR, one row per CDR3 protein. The profile shows some 1,600,000 distinct CDR3 sequences, about 30% of them singletons. Specimen: cord blood. Receptors were obtained from a newborn girl in good health. CDR3s include the opening cysteine and the closing phenylalanine or tryptophan. Each record gives: J gene, clone size, D gene, V gene, CDR3 protein, CDR3 DNA. A D gene is named only where the DNA matches it firmly. Clone size is shown for a subset of rows, as once, few, many or a class of expanded clone.

TRBJ1-2	few	.	TRBV6-1	CASERGVGYYGYTF	TGTGCCAGCGAACGGGGGGTCGGATACTATGGCTACACCTTC
TRBJ2-1	.	.	TRBV14	CASSPKINSQGTTYNEQFF	TGTGCCAGCAGCCCCAAGATCAATTCACAGGGGACTACCTACAATGAGCAGTTCTTC
TRBJ1-1	.	.	TRBV20-1	CSARKGASNTEAFF	TGCAGTGCTAGAAAAGGGGCCTCGAACACTGAAGCTTTCTTT
TRBJ2-5	few	.	TRBV21-1	CASSKEGDQETQYF	TGTGCCAGCAGCAAAGAAGGGGACCAAGAGACCCAGTACTTC
TRBJ2-7	few	.	TRBV7-2	CASSLDFISYEQYF	TGTGCCAGCAGCTTAGACTTTATCTCCTACGAGCAGTACTTC
TRBJ2-3	.	.	TRBV29-1	CSVEDLLLTSSTDTQYF	TGCAGCGTTGAAGATCTCCTACTAACCTCTAGCACAGATACGCAGTATTTT
TRBJ2-4	.	TRBD1	TRBV12-3/TRBV12-4	CASILRDRVRQYF	TGTGCCAGCATTTTAAGGGACAGGGTAAGGCAGTACTTC
TRBJ1-5	.	.	TRBV28	CASSKFSAVTNQPQHF	TGTGCCAGCTCAAAGTTCTCGGCAGTTACAAATCAGCCCCAGCATTTT
TRBJ2-3	.	TRBD1	TRBV27	CASMLRGLETDTQYF	TGTGCCAGCATGCTCAGGGGGCTAGAGACAGATACGCAGTATTTT
TRBJ1-5	.	.	TRBV27	CASSLPGQNSNQPQHF	TGTGCCAGCAGTTTACCCGGACAGAATAGCAATCAGCCCCAGCATTTT
TRBJ2-1	.	.	TRBV4-1	CASSRNEASSSYNEQFF	TGCGCCAGCAGCCGAAACGAGGCCTCTTCCTCCTACAATGAGCAGTTCTTC
TRBJ2-7	.	.	TRBV10-1	CASSESQDNEQYF	TGCGCCAGCAGTGAGTCTCAGGATAATGAGCAGTACTTC
TRBJ1-1	few	.	TRBV5-4	CASSLTRSEAFF	TGTGCCAGCAGCCTCACCAGGTCTGAAGCTTTCTTT
TRBJ2-5	.	TRBD2	TRBV7-6	CASSFSTSGQETQYF	TGTGCCAGCAGCTTTTCTACTAGCGGCCAAGAGACCCAGTACTTC
TRBJ2-3	few	TRBD1	TRBV20-1	CSAVPPGQGSGDTQYF	TGCAGTGCTGTACCCCCGGGACAGGGGTCCGGAGATACGCAGTATTTT
TRBJ1-2	once	.	TRBV24-1	CATSAWGGDGCTF	TGTGCCACCAGTGCCTGGGGGGGTGATGGCTGCACCTTC
TRBJ1-6	.	.	TRBV28	CAGRASFMPNSPLHF	TGTGCTGGACGTGCGTCTTTTATGCCGAATTCACCCCTCCACTTT
TRBJ1-5	few	.	TRBV6-6	CASSYSQGRIQPQHF	TGTGCCAGCAGTTACTCGCAGGGGAGGATTCAGCCCCAGCATTTT
TRBJ1-4	many	.	TRBV4-2	CASSPPGRENEKLFF	TGTGCCAGCAGCCCGCCGGGACGGGAAAATGAAAAACTGTTTTTT
TRBJ1-4	.	.	TRBV28	CASSLGLTIGEKLFF	TGTGCCAGCAGTTTAGGCCTGACTATTGGCGAAAAACTGTTTTTT